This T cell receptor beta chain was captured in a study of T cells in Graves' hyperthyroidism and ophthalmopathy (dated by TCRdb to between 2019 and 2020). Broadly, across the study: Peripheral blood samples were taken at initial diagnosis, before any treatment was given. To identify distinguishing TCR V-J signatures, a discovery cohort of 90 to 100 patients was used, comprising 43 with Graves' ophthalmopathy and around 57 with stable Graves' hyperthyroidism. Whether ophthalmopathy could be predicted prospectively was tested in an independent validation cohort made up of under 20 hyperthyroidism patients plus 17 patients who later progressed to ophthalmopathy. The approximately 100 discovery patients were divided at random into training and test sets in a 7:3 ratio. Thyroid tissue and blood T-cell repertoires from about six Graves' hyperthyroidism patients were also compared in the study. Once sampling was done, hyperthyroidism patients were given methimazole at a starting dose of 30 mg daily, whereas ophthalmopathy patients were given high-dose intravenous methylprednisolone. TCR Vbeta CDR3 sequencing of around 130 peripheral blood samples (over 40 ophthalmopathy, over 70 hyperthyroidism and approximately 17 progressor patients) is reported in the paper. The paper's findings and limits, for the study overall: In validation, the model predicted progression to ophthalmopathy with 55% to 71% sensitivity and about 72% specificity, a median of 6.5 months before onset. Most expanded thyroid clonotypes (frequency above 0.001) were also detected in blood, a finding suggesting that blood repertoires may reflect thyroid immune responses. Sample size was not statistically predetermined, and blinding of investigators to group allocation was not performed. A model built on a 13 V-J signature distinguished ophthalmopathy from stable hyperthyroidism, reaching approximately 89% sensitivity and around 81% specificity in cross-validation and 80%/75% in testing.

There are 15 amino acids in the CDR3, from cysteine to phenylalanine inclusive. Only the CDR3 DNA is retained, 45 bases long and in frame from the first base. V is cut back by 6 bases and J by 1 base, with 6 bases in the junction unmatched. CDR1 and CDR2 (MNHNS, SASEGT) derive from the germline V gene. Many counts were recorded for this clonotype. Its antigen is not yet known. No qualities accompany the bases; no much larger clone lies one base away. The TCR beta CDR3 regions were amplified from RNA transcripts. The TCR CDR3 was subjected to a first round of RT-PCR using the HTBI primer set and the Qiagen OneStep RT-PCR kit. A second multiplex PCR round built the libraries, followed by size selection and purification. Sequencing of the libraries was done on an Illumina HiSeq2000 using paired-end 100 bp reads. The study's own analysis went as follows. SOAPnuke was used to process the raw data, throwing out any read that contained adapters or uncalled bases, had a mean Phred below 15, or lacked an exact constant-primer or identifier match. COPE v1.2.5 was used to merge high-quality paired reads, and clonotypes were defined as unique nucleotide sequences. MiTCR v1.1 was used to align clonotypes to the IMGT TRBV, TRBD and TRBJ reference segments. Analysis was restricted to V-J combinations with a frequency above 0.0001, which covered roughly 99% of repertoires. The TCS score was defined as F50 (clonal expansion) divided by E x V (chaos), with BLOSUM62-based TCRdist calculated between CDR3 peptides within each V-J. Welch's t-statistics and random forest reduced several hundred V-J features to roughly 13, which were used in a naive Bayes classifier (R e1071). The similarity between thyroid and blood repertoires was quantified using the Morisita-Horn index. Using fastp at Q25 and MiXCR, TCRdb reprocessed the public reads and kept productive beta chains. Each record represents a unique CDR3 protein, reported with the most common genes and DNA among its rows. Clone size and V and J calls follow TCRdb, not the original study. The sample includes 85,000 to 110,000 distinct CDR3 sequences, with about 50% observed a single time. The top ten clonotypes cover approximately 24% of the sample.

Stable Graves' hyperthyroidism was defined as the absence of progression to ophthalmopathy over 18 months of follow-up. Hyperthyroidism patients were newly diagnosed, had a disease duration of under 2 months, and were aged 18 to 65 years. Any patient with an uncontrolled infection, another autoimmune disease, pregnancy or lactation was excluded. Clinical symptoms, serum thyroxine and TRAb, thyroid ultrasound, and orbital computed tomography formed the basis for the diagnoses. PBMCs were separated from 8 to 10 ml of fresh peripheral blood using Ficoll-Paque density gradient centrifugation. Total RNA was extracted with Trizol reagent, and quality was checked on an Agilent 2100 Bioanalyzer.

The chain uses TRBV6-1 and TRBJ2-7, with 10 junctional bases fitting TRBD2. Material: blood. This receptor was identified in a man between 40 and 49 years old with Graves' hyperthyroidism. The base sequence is TGTGCCAGCAGGTCCGGGACTAGCGCTTCCTACGAGCAGTACTTC. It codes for CASRSGTSASYEQYF.